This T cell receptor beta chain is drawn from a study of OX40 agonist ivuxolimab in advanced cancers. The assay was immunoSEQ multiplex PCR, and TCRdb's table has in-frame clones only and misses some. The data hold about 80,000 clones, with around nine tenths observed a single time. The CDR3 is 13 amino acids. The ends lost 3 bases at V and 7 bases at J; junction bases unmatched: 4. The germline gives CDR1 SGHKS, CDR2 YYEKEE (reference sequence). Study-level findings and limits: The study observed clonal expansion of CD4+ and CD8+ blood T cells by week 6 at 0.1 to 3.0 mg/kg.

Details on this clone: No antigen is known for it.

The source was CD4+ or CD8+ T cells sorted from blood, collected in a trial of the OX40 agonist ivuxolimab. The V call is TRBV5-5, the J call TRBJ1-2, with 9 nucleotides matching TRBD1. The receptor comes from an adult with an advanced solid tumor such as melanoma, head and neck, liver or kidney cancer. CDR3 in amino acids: CASSSGTGIGYTF. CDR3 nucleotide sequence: TGTGCCAGCAGCTCCGGGACAGGGATTGGCTACACCTTC.